This T cell receptor (beta chain) was obtained from a study of cytomegalovirus exposure and HLA in healthy donors. This clone is categorized as medium-sized. Unrecorded immune exposure was likely among donors, who were nominally healthy when sampled. The CDR3 runs to 14 residues. With 8 bases removed from V and 0 bases from J, the gap between germline ends came to 11 bases. CDR1 ENHRY and CDR2 SYGVKD come from the germline V gene. The primer mix had 60 Vbeta and 13 Jbeta primers. Some clones are missing from TCRdb's copy, which holds only in-frame ones; the method was immunoSEQ multiplex PCR. The sample includes 150,000 to 200,000 clones, roughly 70% seen only once; the top ten take 5.4%.

The chain joins TRBV10-3 to TRBJ2-1; D gene ambiguous. Sequencing used PBMCs. The clonotype was recovered from a woman aged 18-29 years in good health and CMV-seropositive. The CDR3 sequence: CAIGQGFSYNEQFF. CDR3 bases: TGTGCCATCGGGCAAGGTTTCTCCTACAATGAGCAGTTCTTC.